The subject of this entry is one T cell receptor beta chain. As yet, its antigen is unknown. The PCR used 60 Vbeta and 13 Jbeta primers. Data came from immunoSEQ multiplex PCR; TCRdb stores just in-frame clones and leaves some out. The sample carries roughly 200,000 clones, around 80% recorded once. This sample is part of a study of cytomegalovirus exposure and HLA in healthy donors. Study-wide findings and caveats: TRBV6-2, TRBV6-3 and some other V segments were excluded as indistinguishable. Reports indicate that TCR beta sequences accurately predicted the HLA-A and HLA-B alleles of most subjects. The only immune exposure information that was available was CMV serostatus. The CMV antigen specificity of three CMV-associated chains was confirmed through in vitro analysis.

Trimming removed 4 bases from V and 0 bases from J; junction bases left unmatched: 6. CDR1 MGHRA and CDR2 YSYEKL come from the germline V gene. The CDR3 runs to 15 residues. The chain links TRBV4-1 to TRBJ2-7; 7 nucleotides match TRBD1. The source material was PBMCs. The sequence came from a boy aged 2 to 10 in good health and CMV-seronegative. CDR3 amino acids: CASSPRQGLSYEQYF. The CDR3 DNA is TGCGCCAGCAGCCCAAGACAGGGTCTCTCCTACGAGCAGTACTTC.